The rows below give T cell receptor beta chains drawn from one sample of a study of T cells in Graves' hyperthyroidism and ophthalmopathy. MiXCR, run by TCRdb on the multiplex PCR reads, gives a single entry per CDR3 protein. The sample yields about 300,000 distinct CDR3 sequences, about an eighth seen once. The source material was blood. The receptors derive from a woman aged 25-40 years with Graves' hyperthyroidism that later progressed to Graves' ophthalmopathy. Each CDR3 is given with its conserved first and last residue. The D gene is left open where the match is weak. For some rows the clone size is stated as once, few or many, or as a class when expanded; others skip it.

>many|.|TRBV20-1|TRBJ1-2
CSAPKEGIVGYTF
TGCAGTGCCCCCAAGGAGGGAATAGTGGGCTACACCTTC
>.|.|TRBV10-3|TRBJ1-2
CAISGLTQTNYGYTF
TGTGCCATCAGTGGGTTGACCCAGACTAACTATGGCTACACCTTC
>many|.|TRBV24-1|TRBJ2-2
CAVQGFGELFF
TGTGCCGTCCAGGGGTTCGGGGAGCTGTTTTTT
>few|.|TRBV20-1|TRBJ2-2
CSASSASGELFF
TGCAGTGCTAGTAGTGCCAGCGGGGAGCTGTTTTTT
>many|.|TRBV6-5|TRBJ1-1
CASSYSPGMNTEAFF
TGTGCCAGCAGTTACTCGCCAGGAATGAACACTGAAGCTTTCTTT
>few|TRBD1|TRBV27|TRBJ2-1
CASTGDPYNEQFF
TGTGCCAGTACAGGGGACCCCTACAATGAGCAGTTCTTC
>many|TRBD1|TRBV12-3/TRBV12-4|TRBJ2-1
CASSFARQGKFGLHNEQFF
TGTGCCAGCAGTTTCGCCCGACAGGGGAAGTTCGGTTTACACAATGAGCAGTTCTTC
>many|.|TRBV4-3|TRBJ1-1
CASSQGGGYTEAFF
TGCGCCAGCAGCCAAGGGGGCGGGTACACTGAAGCTTTCTTT
>many|TRBD2|TRBV7-3|TRBJ2-5
CASSSARTSPQYF
TGTGCCAGCAGCTCCGCCCGGACTAGCCCTCAGTACTTC
>many|.|TRBV27|TRBJ2-7
CASLDSVSYEQYF
TGTGCCAGCTTAGACTCCGTCTCCTACGAGCAGTACTTC
>many|TRBD1|TRBV9|TRBJ1-1
CASSVDPGGTEAFF
TGTGCCAGCAGCGTAGATCCAGGGGGTACTGAAGCTTTCTTT
>many|.|TRBV30|TRBJ1-2
CAWTRRAPYGYTF
TGTGCCTGGACTAGACGAGCACCGTATGGCTACACCTTC
>.|TRBD2|TRBV28|TRBJ2-7
CASSPVLPSGTYEQYF
TGTGCCAGCAGCCCTGTGTTGCCTAGCGGGACGTACGAGCAGTACTTC
>many|.|TRBV7-2|TRBJ2-5
CASSSEIRETQYF
TGTGCCAGCAGCTCTGAGATCCGCGAGACCCAGTACTTC
>many|.|TRBV7-7|TRBJ2-1
CASSRGEEQFF
TGTGCTAGCAGCCGCGGAGAAGAGCAGTTCTTC
>.|TRBD2|TRBV27|TRBJ2-3
CASSLSAVLSSGDGDTQYF
TGTGCCAGCAGTTTATCGGCGGTTTTGTCTAGCGGGGACGGGGATACGCAGTATTTT
>.|.|TRBV24-1|TRBJ1-3
CATNTHRSSGNTIYF
TGTGCCACCAATACACACAGAAGCTCTGGAAACACCATATATTTT
>many|TRBD2|TRBV20-1|TRBJ2-7
CSAAPEGRAFYEQYF
TGCAGTGCAGCCCCGGAGGGGAGGGCCTTCTACGAGCAGTACTTC
>many|TRBD2|TRBV5-6|TRBJ2-2
CASSLPGSGGTGELFF
TGTGCCAGCAGCTTGCCGGGGAGCGGGGGCACCGGGGAGCTGTTTTTT
>.|.|TRBV20-1|TRBJ1-6
CSARDFGQGYNSPLHF
TGCAGTGCTAGAGATTTCGGGCAGGGCTATAATTCACCCCTCCACTTT
>many|TRBD1|TRBV28|TRBJ1-5
CASSLGQGALDQPQHF
TGTGCCAGCAGTTTAGGGCAGGGGGCTCTCGATCAGCCCCAGCATTTT
>many|.|TRBV12-3/TRBV12-4|TRBJ2-3
CASSPDHSSTDTQYF
TGTGCCAGCAGTCCTGACCACTCTAGCACAGATACGCAGTATTTT
>.|TRBD2|TRBV5-5|TRBJ2-1
CASSSSGIRGQFF
TGTGCCAGCAGCTCTAGCGGGATAAGGGGGCAGTTCTTC
>.|TRBD2|TRBV6-1|TRBJ2-5
CASSEGVMGLAGEGETQYF
TGTGCCAGCAGTGAAGGGGTGATGGGACTAGCGGGAGAAGGAGAGACCCAGTACTTC
>many|.|TRBV2|TRBJ2-7
CASTSKRQRVEQYF
TGTGCCAGCACTAGCAAGAGGCAAAGGGTCGAGCAGTACTTC
>.|.|TRBV24-1|TRBJ1-3
CATPEWSGNTIYF
TGTGCCACTCCCGAGTGGTCTGGAAACACCATATATTTT
>.|.|TRBV12-3/TRBV12-4|TRBJ2-7
CASTLGPSSYEQYF
TGTGCCAGCACCTTAGGACCATCCTCCTACGAGCAGTACTTC